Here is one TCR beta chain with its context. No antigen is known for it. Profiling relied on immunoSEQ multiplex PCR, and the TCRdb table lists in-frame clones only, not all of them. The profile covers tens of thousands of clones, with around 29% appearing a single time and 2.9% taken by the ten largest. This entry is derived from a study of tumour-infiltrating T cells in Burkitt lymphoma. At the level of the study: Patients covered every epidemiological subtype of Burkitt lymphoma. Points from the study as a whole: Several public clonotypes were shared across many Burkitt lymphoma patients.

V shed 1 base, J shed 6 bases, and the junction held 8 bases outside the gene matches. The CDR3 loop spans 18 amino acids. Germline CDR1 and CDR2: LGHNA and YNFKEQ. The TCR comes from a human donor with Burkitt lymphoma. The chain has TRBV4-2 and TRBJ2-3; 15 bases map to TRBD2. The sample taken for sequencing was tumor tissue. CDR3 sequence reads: CASSQGGLAGGLGDTQYF. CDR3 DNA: TGTGCCAGCAGCCAAGGGGGACTAGCGGGGGGCTTGGGGGATACGCAGTATTTT.